The present TCR beta chain was sequenced within a study of glioma-infiltrating T cells after dendritic cell vaccination. Study results and caveats: Complete blood and tumor specimen sets were limited to few patients.

This clone appeared a single time. The target antigen is unknown. Germline CDR1 and CDR2: MNHEY and SVGAGI. Trimming cost V 2 bases and J 4 bases, with 9 bases left between them. The CDR3 has 14 residues. Sample time point: after dendritic cell vaccination, including at tumor progression/relapse. The table came from immunoSEQ multiplex PCR; TCRdb's copy has only in-frame clones and leaves some out. This table has 50,000 to 65,000 clones, around 85% appearing once. This TCR was recovered from a human donor with glioblastoma. Sequenced here: blood, sampled after dendritic cell vaccination. The chain uses TRBV6-5 and TRBJ2-1; perhaps TRBD1 as D (5 bases). The CDR3 DNA is TGTGCCAGCAGTTACGGCAGGGAATACAATGAGCAGTTCTTC. It codes for CASSYGREYNEQFF.